This T cell receptor beta chain emerged from a study of PD-1 blockade in mismatch repair-deficient tumors. Clones were read by immunoSEQ multiplex PCR, and TCRdb kept only the in-frame ones, dropping some. The sample shows some 120,000 clones, 88% of them seen only once. The CDR3 has 15 amino acids. V was clipped by 0 bases and J by 0 bases, with 9 bases between them. Germline V gene lookup returns CDR1 SGHVS and CDR2 FQNEAQ. The specimen comprised peripheral blood, sampled 72 weeks after starting pembrolizumab. The chain employs TRBV7-8 and TRBJ2-7; a possible D gene is TRBD2 (5 bases). The receptor was isolated from an adult with mismatch repair-deficient cancer. CDR3 nucleotide sequence: TGTGCCAGCAGCTTAGCAGACTATGCCTCCTACGAGCAGTACTTC. Translation: CASSLADYASYEQYF. Using reference TRBV7-8 and TRBJ2-7 for the parts outside the CDR3, the full variable domain is GAGVSQSPRYKVAKRGQDVALRCDPISGHVSLFWYQQALGQGPEFLTYFQNEAQLDKSGLPSDRFFAERPEGSVSTLKIQRTQQEDSAVYLCASSLADYASYEQYFGPGTRLTVT.